This paragraph covers one TCR beta chain sequence. Its target is unknown. This entry comes from a study of T-cell reconstitution after alpha-beta-depleted transplantation in children. Broader study findings: The origin of alpha-beta T cells about two months after transplant was reportedly several hundred expanded graft clones. Elevated TCRbeta diversity at day 60 was traced, in some patients, to surviving recipient T cells and thymic progenitors. A year had passed since transplant, and T-cell counts and diversity by then came mostly from newly produced T cells.

Using unique molecular identifiers, the investigators prepared the TCRbeta library. TCRdb reanalysed the PCR reads using MiXCR and keeps one entry per CDR3 protein. The sample consists of about 440,000 distinct CDR3 sequences, 43% of them appearing once. CDR1 is SGHRS, CDR2 YFSETQ, per germline. This CDR3 has 18 residues. The V end was cut by 3 bases, the J end by 0 bases, with 18 bases between. The sequence was collected from a girl aged 2 to 10 with aplastic anemia, due to receive a stem cell transplant. The sequenced sample was PBMCs, obtained before TCRalphabeta/CD19-depleted stem cell transplant. The J gene is TRBJ2-2, the V gene TRBV5-1, with D perhaps given as TRBD1 or TRBD2 (5 bases each). The CDR3 protein is CASSSEIRDVSNTGELFF. The DNA of the CDR3 is TGCGCCAGCAGCTCTGAGATACGGGACGTCTCGAACACCGGGGAGCTGTTTTTT.